This T cell receptor beta chain was recovered during a study of T cells after yellow fever vaccination (dated by TCRdb to about 2019). For context, the study as a whole: The SMART-Seq v4 Ultra Low Input RNA kit was used to prepare libraries from fractions with low cell numbers. Blood was collected at multiple timepoints before and after primary and secondary immunization, and bulk PBMC replicates and cell subsets were isolated. Bulk TCR alpha and beta repertoires were sequenced longitudinally to track T-cell clones before and after primary and booster YFV17D yellow fever vaccination. Two healthy male donors, one aged 18 to 29 and one aged 30 to 40 years, were included in the cohort.

Synthesis of TCR cDNA relied on 5'RACE template switching, a step that introduced a universal primer site along with unique molecular identifiers. Priming of cDNA synthesis was performed from both the TCR alpha and TCR beta constant segments. Two PCR steps were used to amplify libraries, with sample barcodes and sequencing adapters being added in the second step. Sequencing of the libraries was done on either Illumina HiSeq 2500 (2x100 bp) or NovaSeq (2x150 bp). On the authors' methods: Demultiplexing of reads and collapsing into UMI consensus sequences were performed with MIGEC, and V(D)J alignment was carried out with MiXCR. Using edgeR on replicate PBMC samples, clonotypes were called vaccine-responding if FDR was below 0.01 and the log2 fold change was above 5 up to day 15. Bulk clonotypes were assigned CD4 or CD8 identity according to which sequenced CD4 or CD8 repertoire held them at higher abundance. TCRdb reanalyzed the raw reads on its own, using fastp at Q25 for trimming and MiXCR for clone calling, and kept in-frame beta chains. Identical CDR3 protein sequences are pooled into one entry, listed with their most common genes and DNA. These V and J calls derive from TCRdb rather than the authors' analysis. The sample table holds 240,000 or so distinct CDR3 sequences, of which about 7% were seen once. The ten largest clones represent about 0.85% of the sample.

CDR1 and CDR2 are drawn from the germline V gene: SQVTM, ANQGSEA. From V the trimming removes 0 bases and from J it removes 2 bases, while the gene matches leave 7 bases of the junction unaccounted for. The CDR3 has 17 amino acids, counting the end cysteine and phenylalanine. Of all the DNA, just the CDR3 is kept, 51 bases in frame from base 1. Broader findings and caveats from the paper: Computational filtering was required because FACS-sorted repertoires could contain abundant contaminating clonotypes from the bulk population. Most clones expanded after primary vaccination (almost 97% of CD4 and 88% of CD8) were re-detected after the booster, suggesting that broad memory maintenance occurred. The secondary T-cell response was weaker than the primary response but faster, peaking on day 5 instead of day 15. A small share of clonotypes was detected in both CD4 and CD8 compartments, with the overlap likely arising from convergent recombination. Only two donors were included in the study, so the extent to which the findings can be generalized is limited.

This clonotype occurred many times. No cognate antigen has been identified for it. One base away there is no much larger clone; base qualities are not given. The treatment or condition label for this specimen denotes: live attenuated yellow fever vaccine strain. A standard Ficoll-Paque protocol was used to isolate PBMCs from peripheral blood. Dynabeads CD4 and CD8 positive selection kits were used to isolate the CD4 and CD8 T-cell fractions. RNA was extracted with TriZol from bulk PBMCs, CD4 and CD8 fractions, and dextramer-positive and dextramer-negative fractions. The receptor comes from a man younger than 45 who received the YFV17D yellow fever vaccine. The specimen was CD4+ T cells sorted from PBMCs, collected 15 days after the yellow fever booster vaccination. Recombination linked TRBV29-1 to TRBJ2-2, with 9 bases in between that match TRBD1. The nucleotides are TGCAGCGTTGAAGATTTCTACAGGGGGCGAAACACCGGGGAGCTGTTTTTT. It translates to CSVEDFYRGRNTGELFF.